The next 9 T cell receptor beta chains were all read from a single sample in a study of blood T cell repertoires in COVID-19. Some clones are missing from TCRdb's copy, which holds only in-frame ones; the method was immunoSEQ multiplex PCR. The profile covers some 66,000 clones, with 82% appearing a single time and under 8% taken by the ten largest. Material for sequencing was peripheral blood. These receptors came from a man in his fifties or sixties with acute or convalescent COVID-19.

The genes are TRBV7-8 and TRBJ1-1; D uncertain. Germline CDR1 and CDR2: SGHVS and FQNEAQ. The V end lost 6 bases, the J end lost 1 base, and 9 bases lay between the germline ends. The CDR3 is 13 residues long. CDR3 sequence (DNA): TGTGCCAGCAGGTATAGAGAGAACACTGAAGCTTTCTTT. Protein: CASRYRENTEAFF.

This chain uses TRBV6-5 with TRBJ2-7; 7 bases map to TRBD1. Losses at the gene ends were 5 bases for V and 3 bases for J; bases not matched to a gene: 4. CDR3 length: 13 residues. CDR1 is MNHEY, CDR2 SVGAGI, per germline. CDR3 coding DNA: TGTGCCAGCAGTAGGGACAGAGTCTACGAGCAGTACTTC. Translation: CASSRDRVYEQYF.

The chain uses TRBV6-1 and TRBJ1-5; no firm D call. This CDR3 has 15 residues. Trimming left V 1 base short and J 5 bases short, with 12 bases between. Germline CDR1 reads MNHNS; CDR2 reads SASEGT. The CDR3, as DNA: TGTGCCAGCAGTGAAGATTTGGGCGCTCATCAGCCCCAGCATTTT. The encoded protein is CASSEDLGAHQPQHF.

The chain is built from TRBV6-6 and TRBJ1-1; 11 bases are shared with TRBD1. The V and J ends lost 0 bases and 3 bases, in that order; junction bases with no gene match: 0. Germline V gives CDR1 MNHNY, CDR2 SVGAGI (reference sequence). CDR3 length equals 15 residues. The CDR3 spells CASSYSGQGDTEAFF. The CDR3 coding sequence is TGTGCCAGCAGTTACTCGGGACAGGGGGACACTGAAGCTTTCTTT.

This clone is a singleton in its sample. V gene TRBV9 combines with J gene TRBJ2-7; 14 positions agree with TRBD2. This CDR3 is 19 amino acids long. The germline V gene encodes CDR1 SGDLS and CDR2 YYNGEE. The junction had 11 bases not matched to a gene; V was cut back by 3 bases and J by 0 bases. The CDR3 nucleotides read TGTGCCAGCAGCGATGGACTAGCGGGGGGCCCTCCCAGCTCCTACGAGCAGTACGTC. Protein: CASSDGLAGGPPSSYEQYV.

The chain joins TRBV3-1 (or the pseudogene TRBV3-2) to TRBJ1-5; 10 nucleotides align to TRBD1. J gave up 1 base and V 5 bases, and 8 bases lay outside the gene matches. This CDR3 spans 17 amino acids. The germline V gene has CDR1 LGHDT and CDR2 YNNKEL (reference sequence). The CDR3 loop is CASSSRQGADSNQPQHF. For the CDR3, the DNA is TGTGCCAGCAGCTCCCGACAGGGGGCAGACAGCAATCAGCCCCAGCATTTT.

This clone was detected only once. The rearrangement links TRBV18 to TRBJ2-3, with 8 bases aligning to TRBD1. Germline CDR1 and CDR2: KGHSH and LQKENI. V shed 3 bases, J shed 6 bases, and the junction held 14 bases outside the gene matches. There are 17 residues in the CDR3. CDR3 sequence: CASSPPDRGPPKDTQYF. Written as DNA, the CDR3 is TGTGCCAGCTCACCCCCCGACAGGGGTCCCCCCAAGGATACGCAGTATTTT.

This sequence joins TRBV4-3 and TRBJ1-2; D might be TRBD1 (6 bases). V was clipped by 0 bases and J by 2 bases, with 7 bases between them. Germline CDR1 LGHNA, CDR2 YSLEER. There are 14 residues in the CDR3. The CDR3 spells CASSQDTGNYGYTF. CDR3 in DNA: TGCGCCAGCAGCCAAGATACAGGGAACTATGGCTACACCTTC.

The chain links TRBV7-6 to TRBJ2-1, with 7 positions matching TRBD1. This CDR3 spans 15 amino acids. The junction had 2 bases not matched to a gene; V was cut back by 1 base and J by 2 bases. CDR1 is SGHVS, CDR2 FNYEAQ, per germline. The CDR3 reads CASSLGQGPYNEQFF. The CDR3 bases are TGTGCCAGCAGCTTAGGACAGGGCCCCTACAATGAGCAGTTCTTC.